These 27 T cell receptor beta chains came from one sample sequenced in a study of T cell repertoires in cytomegalovirus infection. TCRdb reprocessed the reads with MiXCR, giving one entry per CDR3 protein. The repertoire holds some 450,000 distinct CDR3 sequences, with roughly 31% as singletons. What was sequenced was PBMCs. These receptors were obtained from a human donor in good health (CMV status not recorded). Some clones in this sample may be carry-over from other donors' samples.

J is TRBJ2-5 and V is TRBV13; D ambiguous. The CDR3 runs to 14 residues. The V gene's germline CDR1 is PRHDT and CDR2 FYEKMQ (reference sequence). With 2 bases removed from V and 2 bases from J, the gap between germline ends came to 9 bases. The CDR3 loop reads CASSLSRQQETQYF. The CDR3 coding sequence is TGTGCCAGCAGCTTATCTCGGCAGCAAGAGACCCAGTACTTC. The variable domain in full, with the rest retrieved from reference TRBV13 and TRBJ2-5, is AAGVIQSPRHLIKEKRETATLKCYPIPRHDTVYWYQQGPGQDPQFLISFYEKMQSDKGSIPDRFSAQQFSDYHSELNMSSLELGDSALYFCASSLSRQQETQYFGPGTRLLVL.

J is TRBJ2-3 and V is TRBV7-6, with TRBD2 matching over 11 bases. The CDR3 consists of 19 residues. Trimming took 5 bases from V and 0 from J; bases not matched to a gene: 13. Germline CDR1 is SGHVS and CDR2 is FNYEAQ. The CDR3 protein is CASSPAALLAGVSTDTQYF. In DNA form, the CDR3 reads TGTGCCAGCAGCCCAGCCGCCTTACTAGCGGGGGTGAGCACAGATACGCAGTATTTT.

This clonotype was seen only a few times. The chain recombines TRBV11-2 with TRBJ2-7; TRBD2 agrees at 7 bases. Germline loops: CDR1 SGHAT, CDR2 FQNNGV. This CDR3 is built from 15 residues. The V and J ends lost 6 bases and 0 bases, in that order; junction bases with no gene match: 8. The CDR3 loop is CASSLPSGSSYEQYF. In DNA, the CDR3 is TGTGCCAGCAGTTTGCCTAGCGGCAGCTCCTACGAGCAGTACTTC.

The chain couples TRBV9 to TRBJ1-3; D is unclear. V was cut by 0 bases and J by 2 bases, with 9 bases left in between. This CDR3 comprises 15 residues. Germline CDR1 and CDR2: SGDLS and YYNGEE. For the CDR3, the DNA is TGTGCCAGCAGCGTAGGCTGGGAACCTGGAAACACCATATATTTT. This sequence encodes CASSVGWEPGNTIYF.

This clonotype was counted many times. The chain employs TRBV12-3 or TRBV12-4 and TRBJ2-5; D is uncertain. CDR3 length: 14 amino acids. V shed 3 bases and J shed 0 bases, with 8 bases lying between them. CDR3 DNA sequence: TGTGCCAGCAGTTTGAGTGTGTACCAAGAGACCCAGTACTTC. Amino acids: CASSLSVYQETQYF.

The J gene is TRBJ1-2, the V gene TRBV7-9; the D gene is possibly TRBD1 (5 bases). V lost 4 bases and J 3 bases, leaving 15 bases between the germline ends. This CDR3 region has 15 residues. Germline CDR1 reads SEHNR; CDR2 reads FQNEAQ (reference sequence). CDR3 in amino acids: CASSSWDGGHYGYTF. DNA of the CDR3: TGTGCCAGCAGCTCCTGGGACGGAGGACACTATGGCTACACCTTC.

This clonotype came up many times. The V and J genes are TRBV7-2 and TRBJ1-3; D may be TRBD1 (5 bases). V was pared by 3 bases and J by 0 bases, with 9 bases between. The CDR3 length is 15 residues. Germline values: CDR1 SGHTA, CDR2 FQGNSA. The CDR3 region is CASSFQGPSGNTIYF. The CDR3 nucleotides are TGTGCCAGCAGCTTTCAGGGACCCTCTGGAAACACCATATATTTT. The full variable domain, rest sourced from reference TRBV7-2 and TRBJ1-3, is GAGVSQSPSNKVTEKGKDVELRCDPISGHTALYWYRQSLGQGLEFLIYFQGNSAPDKSGLPSDRFSAERTGGSVSTLTIQRTQQEDSAVYLCASSFQGPSGNTIYFGEGSWLTVV.

This clonotype was observed at least ten times. The chain links TRBV7-8 to TRBJ2-1; TRBD2 matches at 9 bases. The CDR3 is 21 amino acids. Germline trimming cut 5 bases from V and 0 bases from J; bases unmatched to any gene: 20. Germline lookup yields CDR1 SGHVS and CDR2 FQNEAQ. As DNA, the CDR3 is TGTGCCAGCAGCAGAGCGGCGGGGGTTAAGGGGCGGGGGGGCTCCTACAATGAGCAGTTCTTC. It encodes CASSRAAGVKGRGGSYNEQFF.

This clonotype has more than one count but fewer than ten. This sequence joins TRBV12-3 or TRBV12-4 and TRBJ1-1, with D maybe TRBD1 (5 bases). V was shortened by 6 bases and J by 1 base, with 18 bases between the two germline ends. The CDR3 is 16 amino acids. The DNA for the CDR3 is TGTGCCAGCAGGAGGCCCGGGACTGTCAAGAACACTGAAGCTTTCTTT. It is translated as CASRRPGTVKNTEAFF.

The chain's CDR3 is CAAGAGALYNEQFF. The CDR3 coding sequence is TGTGCCGCTGGAGCGGGGGCCCTCTACAATGAGCAGTTCTTC. J is TRBJ2-1 and V is TRBV19, with TRBD2 matching 8 bases. The J segment lost 3 bases and the V segment lost 11 bases, leaving 9 bases of the junction unmatched. The CDR3 length is 14 residues. From germline, CDR1 is LNHDA and CDR2 SQIVND (reference sequence).

This chain links TRBV6-2 or TRBV6-3 with TRBJ2-7; 7 bases are shared with TRBD2. J lost 3 bases, V lost 1 base, and 3 bases had no gene match. The CDR3 consists of 14 residues. The germline gives CDR1 MNHEY, CDR2 SVGEGT. The CDR3 sequence is CASSYYGGIYEQYF. CDR3 DNA: TGTGCCAGCAGTTACTACGGGGGGATCTACGAGCAGTACTTC.

Many counts were recorded for this clonotype. V and J are TRBV7-2 and TRBJ2-2; D is ambiguous. V dropped 1 base and J dropped 7 bases, with 4 bases sitting between them. This CDR3 has 12 amino acids. Germline loops: CDR1 SGHTA, CDR2 FQGNSA. The CDR3, as DNA: TGTGCCAGCAGCTTAGAGAGCGGGGAGCTGTTTTTT. This gives the protein CASSLESGELFF.

The V gene is TRBV7-9, the J gene TRBJ2-2; tentative D call: TRBD1 (6 bases). The CDR3 is made up of 14 amino acids. Deletions cut 7 bases from V and 4 bases from J, with 13 bases between. The germline CDR1 and CDR2 sequences are SEHNR and FQNEAQ (reference sequence). CDR3 sequence (DNA): TGTGCCAGCACCGGGACACCAATCACCGGGGAGCTGTTTTTT. This translates into CASTGTPITGELFF.

This clonotype showed up many times. CDR3 in DNA: TGTGCCAGCAGCTCGACAGGGGGTATCACCGGGGAGCTGTTTTTT. The encoded protein is CASSSTGGITGELFF. The V and J genes are TRBV7-8 and TRBJ2-2; 9 nucleotides align to TRBD1. The germline CDR1 and CDR2 sequences are SGHVS and FQNEAQ. The CDR3 covers 15 residues. V was pared by 4 bases and J by 4 bases, with 4 bases of the junction left unmatched.

Details on this clonotype: This may stem from a read error, because a much larger clone lies one nucleotide away. The rearrangement uses TRBV5-6 and TRBJ2-4, with D tentatively TRBD2 (5 bases). CDR1 and CDR2 (germline): SGHDT, YYEEEE. V lost 2 bases and J lost 0, with 12 bases in between. This CDR3 is 16 amino acids long. The CDR3: CASSFVRELAKNIQYF. In DNA, the CDR3 is TGTGCCAGCAGCTTTGTACGGGAACTAGCCAAAAACATTCAGTACTTC.

This clonotype was seen repeatedly, ten times or more. The chain couples TRBV7-2 to TRBJ1-5; tentative D call: TRBD1 (6 bases). Trimming shortened V by 0 bases and J by 4 bases, and 10 bases separated the two germline ends. Germline V CDR1 and CDR2: SGHTA, FQGNSA. CDR3 length: 15 residues. Here the CDR3 reads CASSLAQGGNQPQHF. CDR3 DNA: TGTGCCAGCAGCTTAGCACAGGGTGGGAATCAGCCCCAGCATTTT. Based on the CDR3 plus reference TRBV7-2 and TRBJ1-5, the full variable domain is GAGVSQSPSNKVTEKGKDVELRCDPISGHTALYWYRQSLGQGLEFLIYFQGNSAPDKSGLPSDRFSAERTGGSVSTLTIQRTQQEDSAVYLCASSLAQGGNQPQHFGDGTRLSIL.

This chain uses TRBV6-5 with TRBJ2-5; tentative D call: TRBD1 (5 bases). Per germline, CDR1 MNHEY and CDR2 SVGAGI. The germline V and J ends were trimmed by 0 bases and 4 bases, with 15 bases remaining between them. The CDR3 runs 16 residues. The CDR3 sequence: CASSYSAGNSGETQYF. CDR3 bases: TGTGCCAGCAGTTACTCGGCAGGGAATTCCGGAGAGACCCAGTACTTC.

A few counts support this clonotype. The chain combines TRBV6-5 with TRBJ1-4; D unresolved. With 0 bases removed from V and 4 bases from J, the gap between germline ends came to 18 bases. This CDR3 spans 18 amino acids. Germline-derived CDR1 and CDR2 are MNHEY and SVGAGI. CDR3 in amino acids: CASSYSTTLGIRNEKLFF. CDR3 nucleotides: TGTGCCAGCAGTTACTCGACGACGCTGGGAATTCGTAATGAAAAACTGTTTTTT.

The CDR3 reads CSARDLAGELFF. DNA for the CDR3: TGCAGTGCTAGAGACCTAGCGGGGGAGCTGTTTTTT. V is TRBV20-1 and J is TRBJ2-2, with D perhaps TRBD2 (6 bases). This CDR3 spans 12 amino acids. Per the germline V gene, CDR1 is DFQATT and CDR2 is SNEGSKA (reference sequence). Trimming pared 0 bases from V and 8 bases from J, leaving 7 bases between.

This chain links TRBV6-1 with TRBJ2-5; TRBD1 matches at 7 bases. This CDR3 comprises 15 residues. Germline lookup yields CDR1 MNHNS and CDR2 SASEGT. The junction had 13 bases not matched to a gene; V was cut back by 5 bases and J by 7 bases. CDR3 loop: CASSPRDSPLGTQYF. In DNA, the CDR3 is TGTGCCAGCAGTCCTCGGGACAGCCCTTTGGGGACCCAGTACTTC.

The V and J genes are TRBV11-2 and TRBJ2-7, with unresolved D. V was pared by 0 bases and J by 1 base, with 10 bases between. CDR3 size: 15 residues. Per germline, CDR1 SGHAT and CDR2 FQNNGV. The CDR3 loop reads CASSLDVLVSYEQYF. The DNA of the CDR3 is TGTGCCAGCAGCTTAGACGTGTTGGTTTCCTACGAGCAGTACTTC.

The chain carries TRBV7-2 and TRBJ2-7, with 8 positions matching TRBD1. The V gene end was trimmed by 4 bases and the J gene end by 6 bases; junction bases not matched to a gene: 5. The CDR3 has 13 amino acids. Germline lookup yields CDR1 SGHTA and CDR2 FQGNSA. CDR3 sequence (DNA): TGTGCCAGCAGCTCCCGGGACAGGTCCGAGCAGTACTTC. Its translation: CASSSRDRSEQYF. Full variable domain (missing parts from reference TRBV7-2 and TRBJ2-7): GAGVSQSPSNKVTEKGKDVELRCDPISGHTALYWYRQSLGQGLEFLIYFQGNSAPDKSGLPSDRFSAERTGGSVSTLTIQRTQQEDSAVYLCASSSRDRSEQYFGPGTRLTVT.

The chain recombines TRBV3-1 with TRBJ2-7; 14 bases align to TRBD2. Per germline, CDR1 LGHDT and CDR2 YNNKEL (reference sequence). The ends lost 3 bases at V and 0 bases at J; junction bases unmatched: 7. The CDR3 has 18 residues. The CDR3 sequence is CASSHLGLAGVDSYEQYF. The CDR3 nucleotides are TGTGCCAGCAGCCACCTGGGACTAGCGGGGGTAGACTCCTACGAGCAGTACTTC.

CDR3 residues: CSATDSTFEQFF. The CDR3 region has the DNA TGCAGTGCTACCGACAGCACATTCGAGCAGTTCTTC. The chain is built from TRBV20-1 and TRBJ2-1, with a possible D match to TRBD1 (5 bases). CDR3 length equals 12 residues. V shed 4 bases and J shed 10 bases, with 14 bases lying between them. CDR1 is DFQATT and CDR2 is SNEGSKA in the germline V gene (reference sequence).

In this sample, this clonotype turned up a few times. CDR3 sequence (DNA): TGTGCCAGCAGAAATTCGTACGAGCAGTACTTC. Translated, it gives CASRNSYEQYF. This sequence joins TRBV12-3 or TRBV12-4 and TRBJ2-7; no firm D call. V shed 6 bases and J shed 4 bases, with 7 bases lying between them. This CDR3 spans 11 amino acids.

This clonotype was found a few times. This chain links TRBV6-1 with TRBJ2-1; D unresolved. V lost 5 bases and J 6 bases, leaving 8 bases between the germline ends. From germline, CDR1 is MNHNS and CDR2 SASEGT. The CDR3 loop spans 12 amino acids. This CDR3 is CASSHPPNEQFF. The CDR3 bases are TGTGCCAGCAGTCATCCGCCCAATGAGCAGTTCTTC.

With regard to this clonotype: Just one base apart from a much larger clone, this may be a read error. The genes are TRBV7-9 and TRBJ2-1, with 10 bases identical to TRBD2. Per the germline V gene, CDR1 is SEHNR and CDR2 is FQNEAQ (reference sequence). This CDR3 spans 14 amino acids. Losses at the gene ends were 6 bases for V and 7 bases for J; bases not matched to a gene: 6. The CDR3 nucleotides read TGTGCCAGCAGTGAAAGCGGGGGGGAGAATGAGCAGTTCTTC. This translates into CASSESGGENEQFF.